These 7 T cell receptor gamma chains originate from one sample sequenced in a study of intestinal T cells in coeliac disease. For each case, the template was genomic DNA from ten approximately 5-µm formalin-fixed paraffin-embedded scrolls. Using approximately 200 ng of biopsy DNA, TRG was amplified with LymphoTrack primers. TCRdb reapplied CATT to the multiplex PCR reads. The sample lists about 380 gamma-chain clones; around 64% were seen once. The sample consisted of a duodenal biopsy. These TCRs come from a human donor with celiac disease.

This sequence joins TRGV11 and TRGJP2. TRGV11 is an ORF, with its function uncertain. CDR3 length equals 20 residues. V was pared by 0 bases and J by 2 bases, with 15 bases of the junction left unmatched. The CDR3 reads CACWIRHVGEMLSSDWIKTF. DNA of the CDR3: TGTGCCTGCTGGATTAGGCACGTAGGGGAGATGCTAAGTAGTGATTGGATCAAGACGTTT.

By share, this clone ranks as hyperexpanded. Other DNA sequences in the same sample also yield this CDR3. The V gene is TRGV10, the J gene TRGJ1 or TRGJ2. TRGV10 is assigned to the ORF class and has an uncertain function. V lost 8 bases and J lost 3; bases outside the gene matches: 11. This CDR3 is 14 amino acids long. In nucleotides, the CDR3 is TGTGCTGCGTGGGATTATATCTCTTATTATAAGAAACTCTTT. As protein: CAAWDYISYYKKLF.

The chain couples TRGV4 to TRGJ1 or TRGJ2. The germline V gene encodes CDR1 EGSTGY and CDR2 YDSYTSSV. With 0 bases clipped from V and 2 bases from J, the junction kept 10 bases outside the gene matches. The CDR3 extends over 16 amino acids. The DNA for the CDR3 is TGTGCCACCTGGGATGGGCGAGAGAGGGATTATTATAAGAAACTCTTT. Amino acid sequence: CATWDGRERDYYKKLF.

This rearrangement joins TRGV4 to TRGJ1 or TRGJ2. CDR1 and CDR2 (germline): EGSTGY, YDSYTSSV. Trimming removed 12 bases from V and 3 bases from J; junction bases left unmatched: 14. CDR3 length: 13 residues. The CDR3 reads CADLGQTYYKKLF. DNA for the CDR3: TGTGCCGACCTGGGTCAAACTTATTATAAGAAACTCTTT.

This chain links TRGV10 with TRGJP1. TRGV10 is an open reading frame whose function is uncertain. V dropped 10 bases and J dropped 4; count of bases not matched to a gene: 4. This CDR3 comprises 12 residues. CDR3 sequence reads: CAALSTGWFKIF. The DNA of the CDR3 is TGTGCTGCGTTGAGCACTGGTTGGTTCAAGATATTT.

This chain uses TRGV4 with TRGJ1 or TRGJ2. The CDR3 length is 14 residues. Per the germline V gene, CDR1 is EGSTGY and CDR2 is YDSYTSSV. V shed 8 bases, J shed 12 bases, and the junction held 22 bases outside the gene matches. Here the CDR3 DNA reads TGTGCCACCTTGGGTTACCGTCTTGATGGGATGAAACTCTTT. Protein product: CATLGYRLDGMKLF.

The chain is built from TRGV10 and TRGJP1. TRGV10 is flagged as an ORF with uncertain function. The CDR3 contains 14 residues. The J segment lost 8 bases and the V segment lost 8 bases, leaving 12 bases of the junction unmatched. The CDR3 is CAAWVIYHGWFKIF. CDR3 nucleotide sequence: TGTGCTGCGTGGGTCATATACCACGGTTGGTTCAAGATATTT.